The source of this T cell receptor beta chain is a study of shared clonotypes between healthy human individuals. Study findings and constraints: Sharing across four donors was seen in 4.5% to 5.5% of naive CD4 clonotypes. Represented diversity, genetic and exposure-history alike, was limited by few donors.

Terminally differentiated effector memory CD45RA+ cells were excluded by CCR7 positive selection of CD45RO-negative cells. With respect to this clone: The antigen is undetermined.

The protocol was immunoSEQ multiplex PCR, while the TCRdb copy is restricted to in-frame clones and leaves out a portion. In the table there are about 820,000 clones, 80% to 95% of which are singletons. CDR3 length: 15 residues. Germline lookup yields CDR1 SGHNT and CDR2 YYREEE (reference sequence). V was clipped by 5 bases and J by 0 bases, with 9 bases between them. The sequence was collected from a man under 40 in good health. Sequenced material: naive CD8+ T cells sorted from blood. V is TRBV5-4 and J is TRBJ2-6; no reliable D call. As DNA, the CDR3 is TGTGCCAGCAGGAGGTGGGACTCTGGGGCCAACGTCCTGACTTTC. Amino acids: CASRRWDSGANVLTF.